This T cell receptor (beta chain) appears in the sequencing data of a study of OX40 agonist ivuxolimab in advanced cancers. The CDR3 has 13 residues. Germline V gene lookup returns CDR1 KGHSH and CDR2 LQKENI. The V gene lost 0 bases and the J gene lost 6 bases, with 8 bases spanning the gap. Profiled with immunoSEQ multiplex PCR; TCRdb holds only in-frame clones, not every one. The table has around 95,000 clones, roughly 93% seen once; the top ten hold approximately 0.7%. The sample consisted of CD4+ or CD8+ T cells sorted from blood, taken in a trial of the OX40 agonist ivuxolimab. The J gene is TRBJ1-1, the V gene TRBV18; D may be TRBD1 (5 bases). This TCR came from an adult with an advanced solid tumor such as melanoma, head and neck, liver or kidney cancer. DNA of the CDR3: TGTGCCAGCTCACCACCGGGACGCTCTGAAGCTTTCTTT. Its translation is CASSPPGRSEAFF.